The sequence of this T cell receptor beta chain was determined in a study of OX40 agonist ivuxolimab in advanced cancers. The germline gives CDR1 MNHNY, CDR2 SVGAGI (reference sequence). V lost 1 base, J lost 10 bases, and 13 bases lay in between. The CDR3 spans 13 residues. Method: immunoSEQ multiplex PCR; TCRdb's copy keeps in-frame clones and lacks some. The data hold 40,000 to 60,000 clones, with around 81% observed a single time. The source material was CD4+ or CD8+ T cells sorted from blood, sampled in a trial of the OX40 agonist ivuxolimab. This sequence was found in an adult with an advanced solid tumor such as melanoma, head and neck, liver or kidney cancer. The chain links TRBV6-6 to TRBJ1-1, with unresolved D. This CDR3 is CASSYFSPLGAFF. The CDR3 nucleotides read TGTGCCAGCAGTTACTTTTCCCCCCTTGGAGCTTTCTTT.